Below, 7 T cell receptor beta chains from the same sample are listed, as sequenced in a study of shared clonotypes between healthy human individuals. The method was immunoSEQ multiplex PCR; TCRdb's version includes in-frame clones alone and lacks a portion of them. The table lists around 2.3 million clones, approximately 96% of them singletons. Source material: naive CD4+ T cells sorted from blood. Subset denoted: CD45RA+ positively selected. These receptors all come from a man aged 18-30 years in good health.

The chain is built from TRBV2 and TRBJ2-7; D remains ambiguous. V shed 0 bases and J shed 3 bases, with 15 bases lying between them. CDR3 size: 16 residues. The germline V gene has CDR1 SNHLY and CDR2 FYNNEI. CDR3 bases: TGTGCCAGCAGTGAAGCTCCCAGTATCGATCTCTACGAGCAGTACTTC. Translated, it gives CASSEAPSIDLYEQYF.

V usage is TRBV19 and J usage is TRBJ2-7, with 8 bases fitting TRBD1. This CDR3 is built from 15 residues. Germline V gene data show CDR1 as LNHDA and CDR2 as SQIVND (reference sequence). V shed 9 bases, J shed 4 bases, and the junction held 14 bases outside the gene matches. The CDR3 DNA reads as TGTGCCAGCTCCATGTGGTCCCAGGGGGCGTACGAGCAGTACTTC. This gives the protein CASSMWSQGAYEQYF. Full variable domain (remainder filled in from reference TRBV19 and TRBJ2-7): DGGITQSPKYLFRKEGQNVTLSCEQNLNHDAMYWYRQDPGQGLRLIYYSQIVNDFQKGDIAEGYSVSREKKESFPLTVTSAQKNPTAFYLCASSMWSQGAYEQYFGPGTRLTVT.

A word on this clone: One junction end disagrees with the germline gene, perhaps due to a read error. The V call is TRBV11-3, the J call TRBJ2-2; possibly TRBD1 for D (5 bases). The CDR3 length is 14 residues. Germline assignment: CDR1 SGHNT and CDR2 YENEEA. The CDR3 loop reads CASSVEQGSGELFF. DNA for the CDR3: TGTGCCAGCAGCGTAGAGCAGGGATCCGGGGAGCTGTTTTTT.

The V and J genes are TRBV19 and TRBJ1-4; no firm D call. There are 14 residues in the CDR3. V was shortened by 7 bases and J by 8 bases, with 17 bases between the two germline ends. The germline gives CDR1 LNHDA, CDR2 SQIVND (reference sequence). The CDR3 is CASTAFRREEKLFF. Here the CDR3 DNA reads TGTGCCAGTACCGCTTTTCGCCGAGAAGAAAAACTGTTTTTT.

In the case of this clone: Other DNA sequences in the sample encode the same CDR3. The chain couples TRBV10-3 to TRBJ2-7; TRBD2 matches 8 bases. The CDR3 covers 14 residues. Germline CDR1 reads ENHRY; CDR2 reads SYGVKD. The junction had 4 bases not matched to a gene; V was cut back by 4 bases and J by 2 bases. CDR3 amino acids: CAISGAGGPYEQYF. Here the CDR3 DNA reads TGTGCCATCAGTGGGGCGGGAGGCCCCTACGAGCAGTACTTC.

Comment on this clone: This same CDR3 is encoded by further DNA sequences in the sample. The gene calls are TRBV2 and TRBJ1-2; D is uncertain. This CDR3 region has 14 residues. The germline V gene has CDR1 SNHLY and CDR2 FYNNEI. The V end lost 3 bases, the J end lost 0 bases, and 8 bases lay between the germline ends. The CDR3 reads CASSEAGTNYGYTF. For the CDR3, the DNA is TGTGCCAGCAGTGAGGCGGGAACTAACTATGGCTACACCTTC. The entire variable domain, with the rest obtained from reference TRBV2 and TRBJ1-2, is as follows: EPEVTQTPSHQVTQMGQEVILRCVPISNHLYFYWYRQILGQKVEFLVSFYNNEISEKSEIFDDQFSVERPDGSNFTLKIRSTKLEDSAMYFCASSEAGTNYGYTFGSGTRLTVV.

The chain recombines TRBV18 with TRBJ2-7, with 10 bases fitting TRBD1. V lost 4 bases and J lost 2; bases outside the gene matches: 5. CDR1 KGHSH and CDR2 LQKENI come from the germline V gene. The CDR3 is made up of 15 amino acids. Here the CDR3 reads CASSRGDRGPYEQYF. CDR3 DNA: TGTGCCAGCTCACGAGGGGACAGGGGACCCTACGAGCAGTACTTC.